This entry concerns a single TCR beta chain. There is no known antigen for this receptor. The junction does not match germline at one end; this may be a read error. Per the germline V gene, SGHDN is the CDR1 and FVKESK is the CDR2. The CDR3, cysteine through phenylalanine, is 18 amino acids long. Of the read, only the CDR3 DNA is kept; its 54 bases are in frame from base 1. The roughly 39 donors, aged roughly 6 to 95 years, were systemically healthy Caucasian individuals from Russia. Around 10 milliliters of peripheral blood were drawn from each donor into EDTA-treated Vacutainer tubes. PBMCs were isolated by Ficoll-Paque density-gradient centrifugation, with at least 7 million obtained per sample. Trizol reagent was used to extract total RNA from PBMCs, with at least 6 micrograms per sample. The percentages of naive CD45RAhigh/CD27high T cells were determined by flow cytometry on a PBMC aliquot from every donor.

Preparation of the library involved 5' RACE. Instrument used: Illumina HiSeq 2500. A second PCR of roughly 7 to 11 cycles was performed with a sample-barcoded 5' primer and a J-beta primer mix. Each TCR beta cDNA molecule received a unique molecular identifier from a template-switch 5' adaptor carrying 12 random nucleotides. At least 2.5 million CDR3-containing paired-end reads were obtained from each sample. First-strand cDNA was synthesized from all RNA with the Mint cDNA synthesis kit, primed by a TRBC-specific oligonucleotide. Following uracil-DNA glycosylase treatment, a first 18-cycle PCR with universal primers M1SS and BC2_uni_R was performed on all cDNA. For the original study's pipeline: For normalization, 1 million high-quality reads, each with a distinct molecular identifier, were randomly selected from each sample. Instead of being binned into consensus sequences, reads with shared molecular identifiers were discarded. CDR3 identification, clonotype clustering and error correction used MiTCR with a Q25 quality threshold and the strictest error-elimination algorithm. Lower-bound total TCR beta diversity was estimated with a nonparametric unseen species model using Euler transformation. TCRdb's own reprocessing of the public reads used fastp at Q25 and MiXCR and kept productive beta chains. Every distinct CDR3 protein forms one entry, paired with its most common genes and DNA. The V and J calls follow TCRdb's processing rather than the paper's. The sample data list hundreds of thousands of distinct CDR3 sequences, and roughly 21% of these were observed just once. The ten largest clones take up approximately 3.7% of the sample.

This entry belongs to a study of blood T cells in healthy people across ages (dated by TCRdb to about 2015). Background for the entire study: Template switching captured roughly one uniquely barcoded TCR beta cDNA molecule per two T cells in model experiments. To track age-related changes in TCR beta repertoire diversity, the study relied on deep sequencing normalized with unique cDNA molecular identifiers. The donors were divided into four age groups: young (average around 16 years), middle-aged (approximately 39), aged (approximately 59) and long-lived (about 84). To avoid experimental bias, donors of different ages were randomly spread across the sequencing lanes. Two additional independent replicas of 1 million unique cDNA reads from the same blood draw were analyzed for two donors (one aged 18 to 29 and one aged 80 or older). Findings and caveats that apply to the study as a whole: Observed TCR beta diversity per million T cells fell roughly linearly with age, and a significant reduction was already apparent by age approximately 41. Because profiling used bulk unsorted PBMCs, naive and antigen-experienced compartments could not be compared conclusively. Observed TCR beta diversity correlated strongly with the percentage of naive T cells measured by flow cytometry. Donor CMV infection status was unknown, potentially confounding age-related changes in expanded clonotypes. Estimates of total diversity based on one million sequenced T cells were regarded as lower bounds and as underestimates. Compared with the aged group, the long-lived group had more naive CD4+ T cells, fewer expanded clones and increased TCR diversity, a pattern suggesting age selection.

The TCR comes from a man aged 65 to 79 in good health. The chain is encoded by TRBV14 joined to TRBJ2-2, and perhaps TRBD2 as D gene, on 6 matching bases. Input material: blood. Here is the DNA: TGTGCCAGCAGCCAAGAGGGGAAGGGGATGCGGTACACCGGGGAGGTGTTTTTT. The encoded protein is CASSQEGKGMRYTGEVFF.